Listed here are 25 T cell receptor beta chains from one sample, sequenced in a study of CD8+CD57+ T cells in acquired aplastic anemia. Genomic DNA constituted the template upon which TCR beta VDJ and CDR3 profiling was performed. TCRdb recomputed calls from the reads with MiXCR, one row per CDR3 protein. The sample lists fewer than 200,000 distinct CDR3 sequences, around 40% occurring once. Input material: sorted CD4+, CD8+, or CD8+CD57+ T cells (not recorded which) from PBMCs. These receptors originate from a human donor in good health.

For the CDR3, the DNA is TGTGCCACCTCGGAGACTAGCGGCCAAGAGACCCAGTACTTC. Protein: CATSETSGQETQYF. V and J are TRBV15 and TRBJ2-5, with 9 bases that match TRBD2. The germline gives CDR1 LNHNV, CDR2 YYDKDF (reference sequence). The length of the CDR3 is 14 residues. Trimming cost V 8 bases and J 1 base; bases outside gene matches: 5.

Worth noting for this clonotype: This could be a read error, since a much larger clone is one nucleotide away. The chain uses TRBV5-4 and TRBJ1-5; D is undetermined. The CDR3 is made up of 13 amino acids. Germline CDR1 and CDR2: SGHNT and YYREEE (reference sequence). In nucleotides, the CDR3 is TGTGCCAGCAGCCCTGACACCAATCAGCGCCAGCATTTT. Translation: CASSPDTNQRQHF.

About this clonotype itself: A read error may be the cause here, since a much bigger clone is one base away. This chain joins TRBV20-1 and TRBJ2-7; D gene unclear. In germline, CDR1 is DFQATT, CDR2 SNEGSKA (reference sequence). The CDR3 has 13 residues. The CDR3 DNA sequence: TGCAGTGCCCCCTCGGATTTATCCTACGGGCAGTACTTC. Residues: CSAPSDLSYGQYF.

This clonotype was detected only once. The V call is TRBV11-1, the J call TRBJ2-2, with D hard to call. Looked up from germline, CDR1 is SGHAT and CDR2 is FQDESV (reference sequence). This CDR3 has 19 residues. V gave up 1 base and J gave up 9 bases, with 27 bases separating them. DNA for the CDR3: TGTGCCAGCAGCTTAGTATCCTGGGCGGTCCTAGGGTTTGGGCGGGAGCTGTTTTTT. Protein: CASSLVSWAVLGFGRELFF. Full variable domain (missing parts from reference TRBV11-1 and TRBJ2-2): EAEVAQSPRYKITEKSQAVAFWCDPISGHATLYWYRQILGQGPELLVQFQDESVVDDSQLPKDRFSAERLKGVDSTLKIQPAELGDSAMYLCASSLVSWAVLGFGRELFFGEGSRLTVL.

The table lists this clonotype with a count of one. The chain uses TRBV10-3 and TRBJ1-6, with TRBD1 as a possible D gene (5 bases). Trimming cost V 7 bases and J 10 bases, with 20 bases left between them. Germline CDR1 and CDR2: ENHRY and SYGVKD. This CDR3 contains 15 residues. The CDR3: CAIIRSGGEKSPLHF. CDR3 bases: TGTGCCATCATCCGTAGCGGGGGAGAAAAGTCACCCCTCCACTTT.

This chain connects TRBV19 to TRBJ2-1, with 8 bases matching TRBD1. The V gene end was trimmed by 7 bases and the J gene end by 7 bases; junction bases not matched to a gene: 12. The CDR3 length is 15 residues. Germline CDR1 LNHDA, CDR2 SQIVND (reference sequence). Here the CDR3 DNA reads TGTGCCAGTACTCCCCTGGACAGGGCGGGGAATGAGCAGTTCTTC. It codes for CASTPLDRAGNEQFF.

This clonotype was counted ten times or more. The rearrangement uses TRBV10-3 and TRBJ2-5, with 9 bases that match TRBD1. The CDR3 extends over 13 amino acids. V trimming: 7 bases; J trimming: 5 bases; junction bases outside the gene matches: 5. CDR1 ENHRY and CDR2 SYGVKD come from the germline V gene. Here the CDR3 reads CAINQDRGETQYF. The CDR3 DNA reads as TGTGCCATCAACCAAGACAGGGGGGAGACCCAGTACTTC.

V usage is TRBV4-1 and J usage is TRBJ2-5; unclear D gene. The ends were cut back, 2 bases at V and 9 bases at J, with 16 bases in the middle. In germline, CDR1 is MGHRA, CDR2 YSYEKL. The CDR3 is 14 residues long. CDR3 sequence: CASSQYTRDVAQYF. For the CDR3, the DNA is TGCGCCAGCAGCCAATACACGAGAGATGTCGCCCAGTACTTC.

Ten or more counts support this clonotype. The chain joins TRBV6-1 to TRBJ2-2; tentative D call: TRBD2 (6 bases). Germline-derived CDR1 and CDR2 are MNHNS and SASEGT. The V and J ends lost 3 bases and 3 bases respectively, with 8 bases between them. The CDR3 runs 14 residues. The CDR3 region is CASSDPGDTGELFF. Here the CDR3 DNA reads TGTGCCAGCAGTGATCCGGGAGACACCGGGGAGCTGTTTTTT.

This clonotype showed up just once. The chain uses TRBV2 and TRBJ2-7; D remains ambiguous. Germline V gene data show CDR1 as SNHLY and CDR2 as FYNNEI. Trimming removed 6 bases at V and 0 bases at J, with 12 bases between. CDR3 length: 14 residues. The CDR3 DNA reads TGTGCCAGCAGGGAACAGTCGAGCTCCTACGAGCAGTACTTC. Its translation: CASREQSSSYEQYF.

In regard to this clonotype: The junction departs from germline at one end; a sequencing error may be responsible. V is TRBV7-7 and J is TRBJ2-1; D gene unclear. This CDR3 is built from 13 residues. Per the germline V gene, CDR1 is SSHAT and CDR2 is FNYEAQ (reference sequence). The CDR3 reads CASSLQRYNEQFF. CDR3 DNA sequence: TGTGCTAGCAGCTTACAAAGATACAATGAGCAGTTCTTC.

The chain links TRBV7-2 to TRBJ2-5; 9 bases match TRBD2. The CDR3 loop spans 15 amino acids. V dropped 2 bases and J dropped 1; count of bases not matched to a gene: 2. Germline-derived CDR1 and CDR2 are SGHTA and FQGNSA. CDR3 DNA sequence: TGTGCCAGCAGCTTATCAGCGGGGGGCCAAGAGACCCAGTACTTC. Translated, it gives CASSLSAGGQETQYF.

The CDR3 loop reads CASSVAENYGYTF. The CDR3 DNA reads as TGTGCCAGCAGCGTTGCCGAGAACTATGGCTACACCTTC. J is TRBJ1-2 and V is TRBV2; the D is unclear. This CDR3 has 13 amino acids. The germline CDR1 and CDR2 sequences are SNHLY and FYNNEI. V lost 6 bases to trimming and J lost 2 bases, with 10 bases between them.

This sequence joins TRBV20-1 and TRBJ2-7, with 13 nucleotides matching TRBD2. Germline loops: CDR1 DFQATT, CDR2 SNEGSKA (reference sequence). This CDR3 has 14 residues. Germline trimming cut 1 base from V and 5 bases from J; bases unmatched to any gene: 2. Here the CDR3 reads CSARAGTSGDEQYF. In DNA form, the CDR3 reads TGCAGTGCTAGAGCCGGGACTAGCGGGGACGAGCAGTACTTC.

This clonotype has at least ten counts. The chain has TRBV29-1 and TRBJ2-3, with D perhaps given as TRBD1 or TRBD2 (6 bases each). Trimming left V 4 bases short and J 2 bases short, with 13 bases between. Germline V lookup: CDR1 SQVTM, CDR2 ANQGSEA. The CDR3 is 14 amino acids. CDR3 nucleotide sequence: TGCAGCGTTGGAGGAGGGGGTCACACAGATACGCAGTATTTT. This codes for CSVGGGGHTDTQYF.

As DNA, the CDR3 is TGTGCCAGCACCCTGACAGGGTTGAACACTGAAGCTTTCTTT. Translated: CASTLTGLNTEAFF. V is TRBV2 and J is TRBJ1-1, with 7 bases lining up with TRBD1. Germline V lookup: CDR1 SNHLY, CDR2 FYNNEI. V shed 7 bases and J 0 bases; nucleotides not matched to a gene: 5. The CDR3 extends over 14 amino acids.

This clonotype has at least ten counts. The chain links TRBV14 to TRBJ2-7; D may be TRBD1 or TRBD2 (5 bases each). CDR1 is SGHDN and CDR2 is FVKESK in the germline V gene. V lost 4 bases to trimming and J lost 5 bases, with 21 bases between them. The CDR3 sequence is 16 residues long. CDR3 coding DNA: TGTGCCAGCAGCCTATCCGGGACCGCGGCGCCGCACGAGCAGTACTTC. Amino acids: CASSLSGTAAPHEQYF.

This clonotype has more than one count but fewer than ten. This chain joins TRBV7-6 and TRBJ1-1; 7 bases line up with TRBD1. This CDR3 contains 12 residues. Germline CDR1 is SGHVS and CDR2 is FNYEAQ. The J segment lost 7 bases and the V segment lost 5 bases, leaving 4 bases of the junction unmatched. This chain's CDR3 is CASSPGGVEAFF. As DNA, the CDR3 is TGTGCCAGCAGCCCAGGGGGGGTTGAAGCTTTCTTT.

This clonotype was counted only a few times. The V call is TRBV2, the J call TRBJ2-7; D is perhaps TRBD1 (5 bases). There are 15 residues in the CDR3. From germline, CDR1 is SNHLY and CDR2 FYNNEI. V was cut by 7 bases and J by 0 bases, with 16 bases left in between. This CDR3 reads CASISWTLSSYEQYF. CDR3 sequence (DNA): TGTGCCAGCATATCTTGGACACTTAGCTCCTACGAGCAGTACTTC.

This clonotype was recorded many times. One end of the junction fails to match germline, which may point to a read error. This CDR3 is CARPTSGGYSEQFF. CDR3 in DNA: TGTGCCAGGCCTACTAGCGGAGGCTACAGTGAGCAGTTCTTC. This chain connects TRBV2 to TRBJ2-1, with 8 positions matching TRBD2. This CDR3 has 14 amino acids. Germline loops: CDR1 SNHLY, CDR2 FYNNEI.

This clonotype is a singleton in its sample. This rearrangement joins TRBV11-1 to TRBJ2-6; no definite D call. Trimming removed 0 bases at V and 3 bases at J, with 9 bases between. Germline CDR1 is SGHAT and CDR2 is FQDESV (reference sequence). This CDR3 comprises 16 residues. The CDR3 DNA reads as TGTGCCAGCAGCTTAGCGTTTGTCTGTGGGGCCAACGTCCTGACTTTC. This gives the protein CASSLAFVCGANVLTF.

V is TRBV10-3 and J is TRBJ2-7; D assignment may be TRBD1 or TRBD2 (5 bases each). CDR3 size: 13 residues. Germline assignment: CDR1 ENHRY and CDR2 SYGVKD. Trimming took off 4 bases at V and 3 bases at J, with 10 bases between the two ends. DNA for the CDR3: TGTGCCATCAGTGGGGACCTAAGCTACGAGCAGTACTTC. Amino acid sequence: CAISGDLSYEQYF.

Only a few counts were recorded for this clonotype. V gene TRBV6-1 combines with J gene TRBJ1-3, with no clear D. Trimming pared 7 bases from V and 2 bases from J, leaving 15 bases between. The CDR3 runs to 15 residues. CDR1 MNHNS and CDR2 SASEGT come from the germline V gene. CDR3 loop: CASTIRPGAGNTIYF. The CDR3 nucleotides are TGTGCCAGCACCATCAGACCTGGGGCTGGAAACACCATATATTTT.

This chain uses TRBV7-2 with TRBJ1-2; D remains ambiguous. V was clipped by 2 bases and J by 8 bases, with 18 bases between them. This CDR3 region has 15 residues. Looked up from germline, CDR1 is SGHTA and CDR2 is FQGNSA. The CDR3 loop is CASSLSPEFYGGYTF. CDR3 coding DNA: TGTGCCAGCAGCTTATCGCCGGAGTTCTATGGAGGCTACACCTTC.

The chain links TRBV7-3 to TRBJ2-7; 8 positions agree with TRBD1. Looked up from germline, CDR1 is SGHTA and CDR2 is FQGTGA. The CDR3 is 14 residues long. Trimming at V came to 2 bases and at J to 3 bases, leaving 3 bases not matched to a gene. CDR3 region: CASSLVTGDYEQYF. Here the CDR3 DNA reads TGTGCCAGCAGCTTAGTGACAGGGGACTACGAGCAGTACTTC.